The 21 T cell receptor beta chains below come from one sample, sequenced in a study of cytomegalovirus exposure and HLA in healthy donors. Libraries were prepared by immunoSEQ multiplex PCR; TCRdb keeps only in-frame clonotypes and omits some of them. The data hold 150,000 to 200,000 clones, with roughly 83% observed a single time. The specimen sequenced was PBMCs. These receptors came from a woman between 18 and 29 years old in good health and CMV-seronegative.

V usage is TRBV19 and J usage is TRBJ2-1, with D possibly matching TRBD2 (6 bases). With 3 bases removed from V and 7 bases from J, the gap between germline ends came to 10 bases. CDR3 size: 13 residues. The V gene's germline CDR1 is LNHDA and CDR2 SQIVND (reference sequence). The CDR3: CASSMIGRNEQFF. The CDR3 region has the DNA TGTGCCAGTAGTATGATAGGGAGGAATGAGCAGTTCTTC.

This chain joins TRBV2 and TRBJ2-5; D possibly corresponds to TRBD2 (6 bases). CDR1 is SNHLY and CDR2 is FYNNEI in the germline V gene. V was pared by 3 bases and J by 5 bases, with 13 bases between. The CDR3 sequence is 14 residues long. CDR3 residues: CASSEFRTTETQYF. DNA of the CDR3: TGTGCCAGCAGTGAGTTCCGGACTACGGAGACCCAGTACTTC.

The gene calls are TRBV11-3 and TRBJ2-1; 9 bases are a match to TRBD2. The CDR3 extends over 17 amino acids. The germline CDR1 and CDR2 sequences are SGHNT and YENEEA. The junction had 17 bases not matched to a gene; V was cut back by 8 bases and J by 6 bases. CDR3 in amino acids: CASSLNSFAGGLNEQFF. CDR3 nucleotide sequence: TGTGCCAGCTCGCTTAATAGTTTCGCGGGAGGGCTCAATGAGCAGTTCTTC.

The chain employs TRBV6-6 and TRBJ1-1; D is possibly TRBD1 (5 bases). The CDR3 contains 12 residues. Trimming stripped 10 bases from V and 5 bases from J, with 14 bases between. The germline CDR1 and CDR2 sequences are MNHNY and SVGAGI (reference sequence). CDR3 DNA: TGTGCCACCCAAGGGGCGGTGACTGAAGCTTTCTTT. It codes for CATQGAVTEAFF.

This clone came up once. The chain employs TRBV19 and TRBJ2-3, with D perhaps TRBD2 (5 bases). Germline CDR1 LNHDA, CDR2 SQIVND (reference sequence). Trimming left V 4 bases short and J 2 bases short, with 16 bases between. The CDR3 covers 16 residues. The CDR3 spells CASSTSGILVTDTQYF. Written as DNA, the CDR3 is TGTGCCAGTAGTACGTCCGGGATATTGGTCACAGATACGCAGTATTTT.

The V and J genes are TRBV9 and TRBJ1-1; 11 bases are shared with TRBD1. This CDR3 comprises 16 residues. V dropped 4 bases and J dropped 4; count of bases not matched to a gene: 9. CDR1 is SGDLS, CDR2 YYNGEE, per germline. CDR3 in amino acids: CASSSPRDRGSTEAFF. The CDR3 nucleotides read TGTGCCAGCAGCTCCCCCCGGGACAGGGGGTCCACTGAAGCTTTCTTT.

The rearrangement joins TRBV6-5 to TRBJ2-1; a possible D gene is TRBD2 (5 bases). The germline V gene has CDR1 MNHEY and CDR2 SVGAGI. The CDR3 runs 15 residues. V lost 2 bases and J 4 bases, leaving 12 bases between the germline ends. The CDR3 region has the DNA TGTGCCAGCAGTTACGGGAGAATGGGGTACAATGAGCAGTTCTTC. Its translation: CASSYGRMGYNEQFF.

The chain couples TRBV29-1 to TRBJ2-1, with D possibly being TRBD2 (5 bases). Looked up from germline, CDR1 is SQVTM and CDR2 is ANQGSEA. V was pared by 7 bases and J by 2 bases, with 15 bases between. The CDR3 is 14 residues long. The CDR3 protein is CSAARSGAYNEQFF. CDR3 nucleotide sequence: TGCAGCGCCGCCCGAAGCGGCGCCTACAATGAGCAGTTCTTC.

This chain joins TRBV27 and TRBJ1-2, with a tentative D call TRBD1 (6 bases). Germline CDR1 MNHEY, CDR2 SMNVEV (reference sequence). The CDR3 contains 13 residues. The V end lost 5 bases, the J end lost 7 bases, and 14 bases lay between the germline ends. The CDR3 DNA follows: TGTGCCAGCAGTCCCATCACAGGGAGTGGCTACACCTTC. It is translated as CASSPITGSGYTF.

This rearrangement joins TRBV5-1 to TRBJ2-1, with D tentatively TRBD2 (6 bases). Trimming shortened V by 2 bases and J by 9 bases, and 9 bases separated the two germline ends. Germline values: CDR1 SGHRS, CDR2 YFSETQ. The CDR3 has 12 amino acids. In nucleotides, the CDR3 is TGCGCCAGCAGCTTAGGTAGCGGTGAGCAGTTCTTC. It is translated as CASSLGSGEQFF.

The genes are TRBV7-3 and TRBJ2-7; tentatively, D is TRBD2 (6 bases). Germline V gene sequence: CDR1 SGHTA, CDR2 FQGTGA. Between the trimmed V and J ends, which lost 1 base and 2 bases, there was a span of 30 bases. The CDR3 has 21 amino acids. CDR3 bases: TGTGCCAGCAGCTTAATGGGCGGGTCGGCGTGGACGGGGGAGCAAGCCTACGAGCAGTACTTC. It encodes CASSLMGGSAWTGEQAYEQYF.

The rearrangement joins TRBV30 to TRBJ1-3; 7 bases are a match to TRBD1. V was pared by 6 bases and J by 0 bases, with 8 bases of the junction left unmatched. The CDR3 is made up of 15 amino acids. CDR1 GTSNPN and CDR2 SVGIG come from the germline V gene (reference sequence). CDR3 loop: CACQEGGISGNTIYF. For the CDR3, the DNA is TGTGCCTGTCAGGAAGGGGGCATCTCTGGAAACACCATATATTTT.

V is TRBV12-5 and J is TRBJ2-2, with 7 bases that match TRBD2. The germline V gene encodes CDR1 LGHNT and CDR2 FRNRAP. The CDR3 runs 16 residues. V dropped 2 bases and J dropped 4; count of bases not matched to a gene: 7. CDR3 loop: CASGLWWEGFTGELFF. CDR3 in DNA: TGTGCTAGTGGTTTGTGGTGGGAGGGATTCACCGGGGAGCTGTTTTTT.

Written as DNA, the CDR3 is TGTGCCAGCAGCTTGGAACAGGGCTACTACAATGAGCAGTTCTTC. Protein product: CASSLEQGYYNEQFF. The chain links TRBV5-6 to TRBJ2-1; D possibly corresponds to TRBD1 (6 bases). CDR3 size: 15 residues. Trimming stripped 0 bases from V and 3 bases from J, with 10 bases between. In germline, CDR1 is SGHDT, CDR2 YYEEEE.

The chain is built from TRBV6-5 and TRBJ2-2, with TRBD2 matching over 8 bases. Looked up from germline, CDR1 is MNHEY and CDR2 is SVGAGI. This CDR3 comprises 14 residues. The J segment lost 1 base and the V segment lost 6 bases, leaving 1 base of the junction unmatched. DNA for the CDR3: TGTGCCAGCAGGGCGGGGGGGAACACCGGGGAGCTGTTTTTT. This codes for CASRAGGNTGELFF.

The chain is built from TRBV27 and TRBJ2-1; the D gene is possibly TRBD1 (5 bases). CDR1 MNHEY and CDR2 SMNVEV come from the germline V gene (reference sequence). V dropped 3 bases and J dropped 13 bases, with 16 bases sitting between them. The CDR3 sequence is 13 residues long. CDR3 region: CASSLGPHPVQFF. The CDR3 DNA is TGTGCCAGCAGTTTGGGGCCCCACCCAGTTCAGTTCTTC.

CDR3 nucleotides: TGTGCCAGCAGCTTAGACCCGGGAGCTTACGAGCAGTTCTTC. It specifies CASSLDPGAYEQFF. This chain links TRBV7-9 with TRBJ2-1, with TRBD2 as a possible D gene (6 bases). This CDR3 is 14 amino acids long. CDR1 SEHNR and CDR2 FQNEAQ come from the germline V gene (reference sequence). V was clipped by 1 base and J by 10 bases, with 14 bases between them.

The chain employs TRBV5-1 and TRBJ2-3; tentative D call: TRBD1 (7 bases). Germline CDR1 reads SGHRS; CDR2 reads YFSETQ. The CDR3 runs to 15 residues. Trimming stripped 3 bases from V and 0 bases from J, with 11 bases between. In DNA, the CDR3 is TGCGCCAGCAGCTCCCAGGGGGGAAGCACAGATACGCAGTATTTT. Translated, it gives CASSSQGGSTDTQYF.

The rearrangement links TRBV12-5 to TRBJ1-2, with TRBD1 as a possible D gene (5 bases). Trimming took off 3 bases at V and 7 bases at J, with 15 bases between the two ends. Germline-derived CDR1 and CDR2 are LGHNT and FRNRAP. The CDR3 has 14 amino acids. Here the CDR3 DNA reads TGTGCTAGTGGTTTCCCAAGGGGTGGAATTGGCTACACCTTC. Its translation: CASGFPRGGIGYTF.

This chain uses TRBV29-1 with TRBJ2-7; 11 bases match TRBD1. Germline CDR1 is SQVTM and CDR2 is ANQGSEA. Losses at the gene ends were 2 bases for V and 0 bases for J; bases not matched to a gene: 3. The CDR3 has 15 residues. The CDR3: CSVERDRGTSYEQYF. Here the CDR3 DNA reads TGCAGCGTTGAAAGGGACAGGGGGACCTCCTACGAGCAGTACTTC.

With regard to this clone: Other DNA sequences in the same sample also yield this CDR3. This CDR3 reads CASSPDRGNQPQHF. The CDR3 coding sequence is TGTGCCAGCTCACCGGACAGGGGCAATCAGCCCCAGCATTTT. The chain is built from TRBV18 and TRBJ1-5; TRBD1 matches 8 bases. Germline V lookup: CDR1 KGHSH, CDR2 LQKENI. This CDR3 has 14 residues. The V segment lost 3 bases and the J segment 2 bases; nucleotides outside the gene matches: 0.